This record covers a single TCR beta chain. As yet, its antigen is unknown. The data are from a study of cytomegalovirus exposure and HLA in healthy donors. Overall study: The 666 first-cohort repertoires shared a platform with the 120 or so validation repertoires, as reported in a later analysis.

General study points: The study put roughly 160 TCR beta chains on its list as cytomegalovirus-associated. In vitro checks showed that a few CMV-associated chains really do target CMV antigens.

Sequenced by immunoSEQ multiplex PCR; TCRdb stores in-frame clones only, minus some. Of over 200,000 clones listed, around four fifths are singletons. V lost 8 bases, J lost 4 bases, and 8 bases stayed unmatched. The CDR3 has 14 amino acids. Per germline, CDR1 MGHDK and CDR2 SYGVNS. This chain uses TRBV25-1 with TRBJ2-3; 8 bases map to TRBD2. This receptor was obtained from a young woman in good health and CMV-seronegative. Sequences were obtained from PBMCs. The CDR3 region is CASSSAGGPDTQYF. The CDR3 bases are TGTGCCAGCTCTTCGGCGGGGGGTCCAGATACGCAGTATTTT.